The 9 T cell receptor beta chains reported below all come from one sample, sequenced in a study of cytomegalovirus exposure and HLA in healthy donors. Researchers ran the PCR with 60 Vbeta and 13 Jbeta primers. TCRdb's copy holds only in-frame clones and misses some; the assay was immunoSEQ multiplex PCR. Of about 130,000 clones listed, about 80% are singletons. Sequenced material: PBMCs. These receptors were collected from a man younger than 45 in good health and CMV-seropositive.

This clone was recorded only once. The chain joins TRBV19 to TRBJ1-5, with 9 nucleotides matching TRBD1. Germline V CDR1 and CDR2: LNHDA, SQIVND (reference sequence). This CDR3 is built from 15 residues. Trimming cost V 2 bases and J 5 bases; bases outside gene matches: 4. The CDR3 protein is CASSIWTGEDQPQHF. CDR3 bases: TGTGCCAGTAGTATATGGACAGGGGAGGATCAGCCCCAGCATTTT.

In the case of this clone: The sample has other DNA sequences that encode this CDR3 too. The chain joins TRBV27 to TRBJ2-7, with D hard to call. V lost 2 bases and J lost 6, with 5 bases in between. CDR3 length: 11 residues. Germline V gives CDR1 MNHEY, CDR2 SMNVEV (reference sequence). CDR3 nucleotide sequence: TGTGCCAGCAGTTTAGGCGGCGAGCAGTACTTC. Residues: CASSLGGEQYF.

The CDR3 DNA reads TGTGCCAGCAGCATCATCCCGGGACAGGGGGACACTGAAGCTTTCTTT. Its protein is CASSIIPGQGDTEAFF. This chain links TRBV5-6 with TRBJ1-1, with 11 bases fitting TRBD1. The length of the CDR3 is 16 residues. Per the germline V gene, CDR1 is SGHDT and CDR2 is YYEEEE. V dropped 4 bases and J dropped 3; count of bases not matched to a gene: 8.

The count of this clone is one. Here the CDR3 reads CASSPSRVDYGYTF. The CDR3 bases are TGTGCCAGTTCGCCCTCCCGAGTGGACTATGGCTACACCTTC. The chain joins TRBV19 to TRBJ1-2, with unresolved D. The CDR3 loop spans 14 amino acids. Looked up from germline, CDR1 is LNHDA and CDR2 is SQIVND (reference sequence). Trimming removed 8 bases at V and 3 bases at J, with 16 bases between.

The table lists this clone with a few counts. This chain links TRBV5-6 with TRBJ2-5; the D is unclear. Trimming took 0 bases from V and 5 from J, leaving 11 bases between them. CDR1 and CDR2 (germline): SGHDT, YYEEEE. The CDR3 is made up of 14 amino acids. The CDR3 reads CASSLGGSLETQYF. Written as DNA, the CDR3 is TGTGCCAGCAGCTTGGGTGGCAGTTTGGAGACCCAGTACTTC.

This clone was found a few times. This chain joins TRBV6-5 and TRBJ1-2; the D gene is possibly TRBD1 (5 bases). Germline CDR1 and CDR2: MNHEY and SVGAGI. The germline V and J ends were trimmed by 7 bases and 3 bases, with 15 bases remaining between them. The CDR3 contains 14 residues. The CDR3 loop reads CASKGFQGDYGYTF. In DNA, the CDR3 is TGTGCCAGCAAGGGATTTCAAGGGGACTATGGCTACACCTTC.

The CDR3 DNA is TGCAGCGTTGAAGAGACCCGGGGGCGGGAGATCTACAATGAGCAGTTCTTC. Translating gives CSVEETRGREIYNEQFF. The rearrangement links TRBV29-1 to TRBJ2-1; weak D call: TRBD2 (7 bases). V dropped 0 bases and J dropped 3 bases, with 18 bases sitting between them. The CDR3 extends over 17 amino acids. Germline CDR1 SQVTM, CDR2 ANQGSEA.

The gene calls are TRBV19 and TRBJ1-1; no clear D gene. The CDR3 spans 15 residues. The germline V gene has CDR1 LNHDA and CDR2 SQIVND (reference sequence). V was clipped by 10 bases and J by 1 base, with 19 bases between them. The CDR3 is CATTRLEGQNTEAFF. CDR3 DNA: TGTGCCACCACGAGATTGGAGGGTCAGAACACTGAAGCTTTCTTT.

The CDR3 DNA reads TGTGCCAGCAGCTCCCCGGGACTAGGTAGAGATACGCAGTATTTT. Protein product: CASSSPGLGRDTQYF. V usage is TRBV9 and J usage is TRBJ2-3; 8 positions agree with TRBD2. Germline-derived CDR1 and CDR2 are SGDLS and YYNGEE. The CDR3 is made up of 15 amino acids. V dropped 4 bases and J dropped 5; count of bases not matched to a gene: 9. The variable domain in full, with the rest retrieved from reference TRBV9 and TRBJ2-3, is DSGVTQTPKHLITATGQRVTLRCSPRSGDLSVYWYQQSLDQGLQFLIQYYNGEERAKGNILERFSAQQFPDLHSELNLSSLELGDSALYFCASSSPGLGRDTQYFGPGTRLTVL.